A single TCR beta chain is shown here with its context. Antigen specificity is unknown. This CDR3 region has 15 residues. J lost 2 bases, V lost 4 bases, and 8 bases had no gene match. Germline assignment: CDR1 SGHNT and CDR2 YYREEE (reference sequence). The data belong to a study of cytomegalovirus exposure and HLA in healthy donors. Researchers ran the PCR with 60 Vbeta and 13 Jbeta primers. Some clones are missing from TCRdb's copy, which holds only in-frame ones; the method was immunoSEQ multiplex PCR. The data contain about 63,000 clones, approximately 92% of them singletons. Study-level points and caveats: Listed as cytomegalovirus-associated were 170 or so TCR beta chains.

The sequence derives from a woman aged 25-40 years in good health and CMV-seropositive. Material: PBMCs. The genes are TRBV5-4 and TRBJ1-1; 7 bases map to TRBD1. The CDR3 loop reads CASSVAGTANTEAFF. CDR3 in DNA: TGTGCCAGCAGCGTGGCCGGGACAGCAAACACTGAAGCTTTCTTT.